The clone carrying this T cell receptor beta chain has only a few counts. These data originate in a study of shared clonotypes between healthy human individuals. Donors comprised only Caucasian adults living in Nashville, Tennessee. CDR3 length: 15 residues. V was cut by 1 base and J by 3 bases, with 13 bases left in between. Germline values: CDR1 SGHVS, CDR2 FNYEAQ. Only in-frame clones appear in the TCRdb table, and some are missing; sequencing was by immunoSEQ multiplex PCR. The sample includes roughly 490,000 clones, 70% to 80% of them seen just once. This receptor was identified in a woman aged 40 to 50 in good health. Some clones in this sample may be carry-over from other donors' samples. The chain employs TRBV7-6 and TRBJ2-7; D ambiguous. Sequenced material: PBMCs. CDR3 sequence (DNA): TGTGCCAGCAGCTTAGAGGCAGAGAAAGGCTACGAGCAGTACTTC. Translated: CASSLEAEKGYEQYF.